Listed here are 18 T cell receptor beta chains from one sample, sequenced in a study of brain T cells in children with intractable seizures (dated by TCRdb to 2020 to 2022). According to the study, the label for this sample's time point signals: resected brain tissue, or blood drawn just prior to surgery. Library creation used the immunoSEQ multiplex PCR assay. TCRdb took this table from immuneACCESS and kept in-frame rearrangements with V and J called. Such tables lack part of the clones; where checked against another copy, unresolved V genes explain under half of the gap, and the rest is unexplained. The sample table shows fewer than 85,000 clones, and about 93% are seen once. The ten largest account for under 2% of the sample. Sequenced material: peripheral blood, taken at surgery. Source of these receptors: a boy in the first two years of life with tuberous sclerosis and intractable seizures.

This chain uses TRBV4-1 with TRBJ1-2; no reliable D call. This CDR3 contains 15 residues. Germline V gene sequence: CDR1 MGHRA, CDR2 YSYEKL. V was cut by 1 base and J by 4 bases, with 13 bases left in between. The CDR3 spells CASSQAPTLGYGYTF. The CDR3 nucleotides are TGCGCCAGCAGCCAAGCCCCCACCCTAGGCTATGGCTACACCTTC.

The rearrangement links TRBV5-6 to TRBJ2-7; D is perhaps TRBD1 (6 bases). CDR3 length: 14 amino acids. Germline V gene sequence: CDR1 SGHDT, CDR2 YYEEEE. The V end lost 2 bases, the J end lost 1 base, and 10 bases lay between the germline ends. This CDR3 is CASSFGQGSYEQYF. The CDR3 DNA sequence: TGTGCCAGCAGCTTTGGGCAGGGGTCCTACGAGCAGTACTTC. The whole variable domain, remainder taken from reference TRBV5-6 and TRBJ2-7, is DAGVTQSPTHLIKTRGQQVTLRCSPKSGHDTVSWYQQALGQGPQFIFQYYEEEERQRGNFPDRFSGHQFPNYSSELNVNALLLGDSALYLCASSFGQGSYEQYFGPGTRLTVT.

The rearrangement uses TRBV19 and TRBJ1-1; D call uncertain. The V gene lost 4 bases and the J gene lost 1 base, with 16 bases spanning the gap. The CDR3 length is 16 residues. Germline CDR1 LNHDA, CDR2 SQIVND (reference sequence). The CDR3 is CASSNPPAKWNTEAFF. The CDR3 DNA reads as TGTGCCAGTAGTAACCCCCCTGCTAAGTGGAACACTGAAGCTTTCTTT.

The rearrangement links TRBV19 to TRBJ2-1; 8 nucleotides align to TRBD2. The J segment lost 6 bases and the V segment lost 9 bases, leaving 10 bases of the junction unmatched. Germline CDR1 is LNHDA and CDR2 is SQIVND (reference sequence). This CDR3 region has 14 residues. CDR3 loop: CASRKGLGVNEQFF. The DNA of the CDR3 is TGTGCCAGCAGGAAGGGACTAGGTGTCAATGAGCAGTTCTTC.

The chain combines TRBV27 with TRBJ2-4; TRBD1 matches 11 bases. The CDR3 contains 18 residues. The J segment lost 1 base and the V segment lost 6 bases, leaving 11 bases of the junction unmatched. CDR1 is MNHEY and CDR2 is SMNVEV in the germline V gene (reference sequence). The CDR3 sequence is CASSLGQGAGEAKNIQYF. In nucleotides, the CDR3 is TGTGCCAGCAGCCTAGGACAGGGGGCGGGGGAGGCCAAAAACATTCAGTACTTC.

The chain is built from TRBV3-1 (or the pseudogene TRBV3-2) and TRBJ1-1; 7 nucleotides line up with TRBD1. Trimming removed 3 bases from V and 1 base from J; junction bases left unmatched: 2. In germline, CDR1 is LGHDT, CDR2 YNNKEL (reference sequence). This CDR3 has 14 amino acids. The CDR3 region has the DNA TGTGCCAGCAGCCATCACAGGGGGAACACTGAAGCTTTCTTT. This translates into CASSHHRGNTEAFF.

Here the CDR3 DNA reads TGCGCCAGCAGTGAAAGCACAGAAAGAATTGAAGCTTTCTTT. Its translation: CASSESTERIEAFF. The V gene is TRBV10-1, the J gene TRBJ1-1; D unclear. This CDR3 has 14 amino acids. V was trimmed by 3 bases and J by 7 bases, leaving 15 bases between them. Per the germline V gene, CDR1 is WNHNN and CDR2 is SYGVQD (reference sequence).

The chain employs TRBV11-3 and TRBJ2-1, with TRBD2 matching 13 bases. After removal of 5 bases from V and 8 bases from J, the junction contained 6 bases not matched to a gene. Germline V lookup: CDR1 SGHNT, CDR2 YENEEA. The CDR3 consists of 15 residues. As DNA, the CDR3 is TGTGCCAGCAGCCAAGAGACTAGCGGGAGGCATGAGCAGTTCTTC. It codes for CASSQETSGRHEQFF.

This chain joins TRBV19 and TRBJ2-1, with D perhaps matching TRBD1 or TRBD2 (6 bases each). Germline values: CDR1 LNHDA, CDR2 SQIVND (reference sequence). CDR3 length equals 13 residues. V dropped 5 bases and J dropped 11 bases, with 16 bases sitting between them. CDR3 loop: CASSQPGGGKQFF. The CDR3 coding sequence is TGTGCCAGTAGTCAACCCGGAGGGGGTAAGCAGTTCTTC.

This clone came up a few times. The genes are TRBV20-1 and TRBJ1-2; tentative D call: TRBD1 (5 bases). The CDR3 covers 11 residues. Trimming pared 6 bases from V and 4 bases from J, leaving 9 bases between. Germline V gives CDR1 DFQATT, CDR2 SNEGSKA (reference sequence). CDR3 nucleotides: TGCAGTGCCCCAGGGTTCTATGGCTACACCTTC. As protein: CSAPGFYGYTF.

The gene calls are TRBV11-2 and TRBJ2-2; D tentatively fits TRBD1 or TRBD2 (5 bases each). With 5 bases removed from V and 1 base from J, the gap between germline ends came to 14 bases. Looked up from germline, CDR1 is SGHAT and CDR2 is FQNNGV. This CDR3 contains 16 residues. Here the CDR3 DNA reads TGTGCCAGCAGCCCCCGGGGCGACCGGAACACCGGGGAGCTGTTTTTT. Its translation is CASSPRGDRNTGELFF.

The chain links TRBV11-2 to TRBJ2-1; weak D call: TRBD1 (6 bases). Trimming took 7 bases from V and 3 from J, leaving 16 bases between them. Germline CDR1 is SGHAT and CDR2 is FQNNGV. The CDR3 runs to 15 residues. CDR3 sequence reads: CASMGAARHYNEQFF. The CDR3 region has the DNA TGTGCCAGCATGGGGGCAGCCCGTCACTACAATGAGCAGTTCTTC.

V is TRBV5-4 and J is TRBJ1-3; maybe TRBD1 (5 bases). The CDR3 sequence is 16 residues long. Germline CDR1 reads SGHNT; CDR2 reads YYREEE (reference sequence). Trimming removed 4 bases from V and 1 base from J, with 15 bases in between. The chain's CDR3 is CASSLVPGQSGNTIYF. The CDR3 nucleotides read TGTGCCAGCAGCCTCGTCCCGGGGCAGTCTGGAAACACCATATATTTT.

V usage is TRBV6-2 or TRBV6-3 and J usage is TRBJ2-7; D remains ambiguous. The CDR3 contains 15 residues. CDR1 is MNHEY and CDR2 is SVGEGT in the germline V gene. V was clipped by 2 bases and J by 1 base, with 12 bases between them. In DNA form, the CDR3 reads TGTGCCAGCAGTTACGCGGCCTTCAATTCCTACGAGCAGTACTTC. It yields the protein CASSYAAFNSYEQYF.

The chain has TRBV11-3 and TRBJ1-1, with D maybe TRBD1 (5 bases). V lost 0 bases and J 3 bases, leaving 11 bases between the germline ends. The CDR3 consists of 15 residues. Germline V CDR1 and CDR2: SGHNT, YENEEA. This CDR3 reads CASSLDPGRYTEAFF. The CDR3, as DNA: TGTGCCAGCAGCTTAGATCCGGGACGGTACACTGAAGCTTTCTTT.

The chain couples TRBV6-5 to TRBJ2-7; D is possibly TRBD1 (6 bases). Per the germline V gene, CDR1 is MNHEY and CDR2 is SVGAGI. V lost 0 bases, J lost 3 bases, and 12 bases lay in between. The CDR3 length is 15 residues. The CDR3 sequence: CASSYSTRGNYEQYF. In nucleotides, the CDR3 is TGTGCCAGCAGTTACTCGACCAGGGGTAACTACGAGCAGTACTTC.

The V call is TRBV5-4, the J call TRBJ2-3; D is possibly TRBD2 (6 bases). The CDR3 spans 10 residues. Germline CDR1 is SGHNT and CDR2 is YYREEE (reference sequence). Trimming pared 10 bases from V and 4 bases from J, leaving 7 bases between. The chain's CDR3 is CAGGADTQYF. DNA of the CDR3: TGTGCCGGCGGGGCAGATACGCAGTATTTT.

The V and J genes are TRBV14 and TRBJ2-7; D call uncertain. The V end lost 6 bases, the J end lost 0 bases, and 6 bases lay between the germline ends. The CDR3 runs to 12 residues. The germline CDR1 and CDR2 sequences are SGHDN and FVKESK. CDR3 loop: CASRGDSYEQYF. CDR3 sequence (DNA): TGTGCCAGCAGGGGTGACTCCTACGAGCAGTACTTC.